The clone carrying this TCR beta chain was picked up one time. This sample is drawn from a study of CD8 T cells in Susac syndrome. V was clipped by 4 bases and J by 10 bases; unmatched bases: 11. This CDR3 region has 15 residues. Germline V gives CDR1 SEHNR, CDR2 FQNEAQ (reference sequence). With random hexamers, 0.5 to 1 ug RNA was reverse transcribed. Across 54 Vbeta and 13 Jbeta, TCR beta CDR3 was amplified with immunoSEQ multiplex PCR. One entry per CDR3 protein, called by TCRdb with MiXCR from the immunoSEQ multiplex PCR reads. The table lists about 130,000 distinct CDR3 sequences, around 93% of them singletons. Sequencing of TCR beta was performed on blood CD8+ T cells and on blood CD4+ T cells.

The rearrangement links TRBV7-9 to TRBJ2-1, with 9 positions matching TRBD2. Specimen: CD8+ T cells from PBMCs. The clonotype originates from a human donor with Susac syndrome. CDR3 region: CASSSPTREGREQFF. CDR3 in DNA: TGTGCCAGCAGCTCCCCCACGCGGGAGGGCAGAGAGCAGTTCTTC.